This entry is about one T cell receptor beta chain. Deletions cut 5 bases from V and 2 bases from J, with 15 bases between. Germline V gives CDR1 SEHNR, CDR2 FQNEAQ (reference sequence). The CDR3 runs 15 residues. Sequencing was performed with immunoSEQ multiplex PCR; in TCRdb, only in-frame clones are kept and a portion is missing. The sample yields some 270,000 clones, 65% to 90% seen once. Clinical histories supplied by participants themselves formed the basis of cohort assignment. The sample is drawn from a study of blood T cell repertoires in COVID-19. The V call is TRBV7-9, the J call TRBJ1-2; maybe TRBD1 (6 bases). The source of this sequence is a woman aged 45-60 years with acute COVID-19. The sample taken for sequencing was PBMCs or T cells enriched from blood (not recorded which). CDR3 sequence (DNA): TGTGCCAGCAGCAGGGGTAGTGGACAGAACTATGGCTACACCTTC. Its translation: CASSRGSGQNYGYTF.